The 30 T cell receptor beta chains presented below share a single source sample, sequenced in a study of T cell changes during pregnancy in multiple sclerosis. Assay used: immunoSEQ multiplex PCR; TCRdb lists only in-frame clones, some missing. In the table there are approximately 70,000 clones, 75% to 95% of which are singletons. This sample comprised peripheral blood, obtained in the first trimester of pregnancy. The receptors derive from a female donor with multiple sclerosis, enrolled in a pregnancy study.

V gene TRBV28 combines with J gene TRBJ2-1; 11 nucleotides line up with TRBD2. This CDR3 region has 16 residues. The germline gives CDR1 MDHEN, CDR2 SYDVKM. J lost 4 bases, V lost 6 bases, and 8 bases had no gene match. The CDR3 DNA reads TGTGCCAGCAGCCCTCTTAGCGGGGGGGGTTACAATGAGCAGTTCTTC. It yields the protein CASSPLSGGGYNEQFF.

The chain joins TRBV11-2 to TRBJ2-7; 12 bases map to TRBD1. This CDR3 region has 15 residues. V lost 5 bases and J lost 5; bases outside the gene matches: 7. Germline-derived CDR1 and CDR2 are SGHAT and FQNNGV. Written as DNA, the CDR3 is TGTGCCAGCAGCCAAGGGGGACAGGGGGCTCACGAGCAGTACTTC. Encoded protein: CASSQGGQGAHEQYF. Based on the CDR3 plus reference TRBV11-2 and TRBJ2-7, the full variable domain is EAGVAQSPRYKIIEKRQSVAFWCNPISGHATLYWYQQILGQGPKLLIQFQNNGVVDDSQLPKDRFSAERLKGVDSTLKIQPAKLEDSAVYLCASSQGGQGAHEQYFGPGTRLTVT.

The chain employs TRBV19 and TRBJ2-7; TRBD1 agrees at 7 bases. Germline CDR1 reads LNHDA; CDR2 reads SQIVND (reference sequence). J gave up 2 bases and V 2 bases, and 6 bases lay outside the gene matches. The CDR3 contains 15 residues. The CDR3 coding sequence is TGTGCCAGTAGTATAAGGGGCGGACAGGCCTACGAGCAGTACTTC. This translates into CASSIRGGQAYEQYF.

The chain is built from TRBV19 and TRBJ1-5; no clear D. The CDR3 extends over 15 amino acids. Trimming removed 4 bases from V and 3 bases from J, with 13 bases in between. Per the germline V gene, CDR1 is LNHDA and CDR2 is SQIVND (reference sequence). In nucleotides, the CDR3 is TGTGCCAGTAGTACGGTATCATCCAACAATCAGCCCCAGCATTTT. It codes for CASSTVSSNNQPQHF.

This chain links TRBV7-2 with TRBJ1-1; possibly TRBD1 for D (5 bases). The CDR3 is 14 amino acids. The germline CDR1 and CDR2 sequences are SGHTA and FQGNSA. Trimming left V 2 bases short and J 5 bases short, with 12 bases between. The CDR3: CASSLFRAGTEAFF. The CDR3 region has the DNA TGTGCCAGCAGCTTATTCAGGGCGGGGACTGAAGCTTTCTTT.

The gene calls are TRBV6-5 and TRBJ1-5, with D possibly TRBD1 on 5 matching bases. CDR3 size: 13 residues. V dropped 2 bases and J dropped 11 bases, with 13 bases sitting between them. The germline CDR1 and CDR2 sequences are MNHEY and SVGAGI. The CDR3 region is CASSYGPGGTQHF. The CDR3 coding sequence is TGTGCCAGCAGTTACGGCCCCGGGGGGACCCAGCATTTT.

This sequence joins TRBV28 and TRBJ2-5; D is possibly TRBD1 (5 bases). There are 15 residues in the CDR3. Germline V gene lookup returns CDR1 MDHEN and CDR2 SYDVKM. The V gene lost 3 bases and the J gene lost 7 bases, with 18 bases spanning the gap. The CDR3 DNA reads TGTGCCAGCAGTTTTGACAGTTCGAGCTTAGGGACCCAGTACTTC. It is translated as CASSFDSSSLGTQYF.

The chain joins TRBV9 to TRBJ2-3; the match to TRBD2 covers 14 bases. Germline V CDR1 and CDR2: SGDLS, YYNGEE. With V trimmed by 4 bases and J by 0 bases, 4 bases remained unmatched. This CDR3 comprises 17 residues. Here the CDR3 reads CASSLGLAGGSTDTQYF. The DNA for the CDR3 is TGTGCCAGCAGCCTCGGACTAGCGGGGGGAAGCACAGATACGCAGTATTTT.

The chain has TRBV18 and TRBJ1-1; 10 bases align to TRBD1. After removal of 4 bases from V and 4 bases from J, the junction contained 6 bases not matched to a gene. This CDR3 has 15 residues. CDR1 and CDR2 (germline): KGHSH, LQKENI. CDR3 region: CASSRPGQGFTEAFF. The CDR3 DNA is TGTGCCAGCTCACGTCCGGGACAGGGGTTCACTGAAGCTTTCTTT. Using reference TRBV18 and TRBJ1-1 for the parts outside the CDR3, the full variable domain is NAGVMQNPRHLVRRRGQEARLRCSPMKGHSHVYWYRQLPEEGLKFMVYLQKENIIDESGMPKERFSAEFPKEGPSILRIQQVVRGDSAAYFCASSRPGQGFTEAFFGQGTRLTVV.

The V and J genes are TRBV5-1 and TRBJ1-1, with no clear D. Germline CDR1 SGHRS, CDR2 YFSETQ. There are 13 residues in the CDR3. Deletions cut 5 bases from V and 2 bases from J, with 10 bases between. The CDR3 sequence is CASRTDENTEAFF. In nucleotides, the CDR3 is TGCGCCAGCAGAACAGATGAAAACACTGAAGCTTTCTTT.

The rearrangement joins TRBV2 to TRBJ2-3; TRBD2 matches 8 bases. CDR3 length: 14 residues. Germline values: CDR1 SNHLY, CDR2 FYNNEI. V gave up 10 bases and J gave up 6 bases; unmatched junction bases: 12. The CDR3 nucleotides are TGTGCCATTCGACTAGCGCTCCTCCGGGATACGCAGTATTTT. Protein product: CAIRLALLRDTQYF. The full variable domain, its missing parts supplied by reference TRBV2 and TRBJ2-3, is EPEVTQTPSHQVTQMGQEVILRCVPISNHLYFYWYRQILGQKVEFLVSFYNNEISEKSEIFDDQFSVERPDGSNFTLKIRSTKLEDSAMYFCAIRLALLRDTQYFGPGTRLTVL.

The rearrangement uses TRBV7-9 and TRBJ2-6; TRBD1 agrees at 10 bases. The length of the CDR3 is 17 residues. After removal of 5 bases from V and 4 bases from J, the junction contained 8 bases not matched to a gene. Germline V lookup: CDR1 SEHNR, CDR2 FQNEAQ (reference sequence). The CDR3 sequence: CASSHRDRGSGANVLTF. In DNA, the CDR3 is TGTGCCAGCAGCCACCGGGACAGGGGCTCCGGGGCCAACGTCCTGACTTTC.

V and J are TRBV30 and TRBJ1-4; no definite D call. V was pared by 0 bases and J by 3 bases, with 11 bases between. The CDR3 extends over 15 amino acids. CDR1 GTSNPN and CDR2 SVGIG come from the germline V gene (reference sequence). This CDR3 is CAWSVVSGANEKLFF. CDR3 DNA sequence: TGTGCCTGGAGTGTAGTCAGCGGGGCTAATGAAAAACTGTTTTTT.

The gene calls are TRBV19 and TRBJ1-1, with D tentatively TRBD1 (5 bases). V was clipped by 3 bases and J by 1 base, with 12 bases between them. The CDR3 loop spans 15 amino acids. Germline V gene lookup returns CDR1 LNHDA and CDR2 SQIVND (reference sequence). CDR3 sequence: CASSIGPGGNTEAFF. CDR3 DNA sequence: TGTGCCAGTAGTATCGGCCCCGGGGGGAACACTGAAGCTTTCTTT.

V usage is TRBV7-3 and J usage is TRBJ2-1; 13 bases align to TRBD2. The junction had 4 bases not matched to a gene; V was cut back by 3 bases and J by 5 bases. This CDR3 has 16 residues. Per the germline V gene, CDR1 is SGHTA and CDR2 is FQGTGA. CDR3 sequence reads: CASSLAGTSGNNEQFF. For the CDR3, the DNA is TGTGCCAGCAGCTTGGCCGGGACTAGCGGGAACAATGAGCAGTTCTTC.

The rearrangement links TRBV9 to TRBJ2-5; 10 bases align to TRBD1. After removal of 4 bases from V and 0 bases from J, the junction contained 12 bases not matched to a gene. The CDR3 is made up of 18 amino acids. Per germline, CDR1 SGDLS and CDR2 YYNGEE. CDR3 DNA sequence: TGTGCCAGCAGCCCATTCCGGGACAGGGGACTGTACCAAGAGACCCAGTACTTC. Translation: CASSPFRDRGLYQETQYF.

As DNA, the CDR3 is TGTGCCAGCAGCGGGAGGACAGGGAAATCATGGGGAGCTTTCTTT. Translating it yields CASSGRTGKSWGAFF. The V and J genes are TRBV6-1 and TRBJ1-1, with TRBD1 matching 8 bases. CDR1 MNHNS and CDR2 SASEGT come from the germline V gene. The CDR3 consists of 15 residues. V lost 6 bases and J lost 10; bases outside the gene matches: 16.

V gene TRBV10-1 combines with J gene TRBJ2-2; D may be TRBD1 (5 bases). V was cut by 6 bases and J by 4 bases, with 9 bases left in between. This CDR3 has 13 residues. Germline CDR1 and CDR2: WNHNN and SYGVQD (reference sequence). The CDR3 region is CASSRDSTGELFF. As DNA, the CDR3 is TGCGCCAGCAGCCGCGACAGCACCGGGGAGCTGTTTTTT.

CDR3 DNA sequence: TGCAGCGATTCTTGGCACTATGGCTACACCTTC. Protein sequence: CSDSWHYGYTF. The chain couples TRBV29-1 to TRBJ1-2; no clear D. CDR3 size: 11 residues. The germline CDR1 and CDR2 sequences are SQVTM and ANQGSEA. Trimming left V 7 bases short and J 3 bases short, with 9 bases between.

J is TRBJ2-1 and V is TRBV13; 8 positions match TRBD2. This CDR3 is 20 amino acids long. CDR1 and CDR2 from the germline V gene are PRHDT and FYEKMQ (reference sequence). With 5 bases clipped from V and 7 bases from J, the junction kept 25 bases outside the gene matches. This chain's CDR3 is CASSPSRREGPNEIPNEQFF. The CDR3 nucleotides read TGTGCCAGCAGCCCTAGCAGACGGGAGGGTCCTAATGAGATCCCTAATGAGCAGTTCTTC. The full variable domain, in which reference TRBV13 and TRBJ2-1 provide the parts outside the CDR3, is AAGVIQSPRHLIKEKRETATLKCYPIPRHDTVYWYQQGPGQDPQFLISFYEKMQSDKGSIPDRFSAQQFSDYHSELNMSSLELGDSALYFCASSPSRREGPNEIPNEQFFGPGTRLTVL.

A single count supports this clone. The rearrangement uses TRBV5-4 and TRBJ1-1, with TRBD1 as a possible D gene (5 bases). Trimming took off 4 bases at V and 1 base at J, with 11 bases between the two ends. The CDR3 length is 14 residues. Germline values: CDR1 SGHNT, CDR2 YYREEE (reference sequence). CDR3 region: CASSVDSRNTEAFF. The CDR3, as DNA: TGTGCCAGCAGCGTCGACAGCCGGAACACTGAAGCTTTCTTT. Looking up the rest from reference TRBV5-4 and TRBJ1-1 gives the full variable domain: ETGVTQSPTHLIKTRGQQVTLRCSSQSGHNTVSWYQQALGQGPQFIFQYYREEENGRGNFPPRFSGLQFPNYSSELNVNALELDDSALYLCASSVDSRNTEAFFGQGTRLTVV.

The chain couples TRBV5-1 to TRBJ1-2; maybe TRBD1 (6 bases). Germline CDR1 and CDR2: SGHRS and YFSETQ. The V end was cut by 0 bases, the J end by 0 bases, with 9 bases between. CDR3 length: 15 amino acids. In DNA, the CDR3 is TGCGCCAGCAGCTTGGAAAGGGGGTCTAACTATGGCTACACCTTC. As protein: CASSLERGSNYGYTF.

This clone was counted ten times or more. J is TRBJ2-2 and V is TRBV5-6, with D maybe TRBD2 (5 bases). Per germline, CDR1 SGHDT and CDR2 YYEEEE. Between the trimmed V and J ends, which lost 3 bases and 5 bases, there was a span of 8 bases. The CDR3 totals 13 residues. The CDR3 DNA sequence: TGTGCCAGCAGCTACACTAGGACCGGGGAGCTGTTTTTT. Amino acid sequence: CASSYTRTGELFF.

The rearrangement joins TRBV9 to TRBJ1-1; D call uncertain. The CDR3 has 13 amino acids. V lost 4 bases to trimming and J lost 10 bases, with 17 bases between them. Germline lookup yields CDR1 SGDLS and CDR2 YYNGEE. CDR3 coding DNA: TGTGCCAGCAGCCCTGGCGCGGGGTGGGGAGCTTTCTTT. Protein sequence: CASSPGAGWGAFF.

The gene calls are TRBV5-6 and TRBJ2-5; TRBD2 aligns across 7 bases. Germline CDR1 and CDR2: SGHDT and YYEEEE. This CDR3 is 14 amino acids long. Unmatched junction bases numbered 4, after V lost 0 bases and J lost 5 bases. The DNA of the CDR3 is TGTGCCAGCAGCTTGGCGGGGGGAAGGGAGACCCAGTACTTC. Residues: CASSLAGGRETQYF.

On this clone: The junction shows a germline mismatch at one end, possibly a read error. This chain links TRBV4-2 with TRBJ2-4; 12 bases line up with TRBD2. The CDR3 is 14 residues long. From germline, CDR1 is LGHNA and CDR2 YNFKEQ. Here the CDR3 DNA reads TGTGCCAGCAGCCCCCTCCCTAGCGGGGGGGAGGCCCACTTC. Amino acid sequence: CASSPLPSGGEAHF.

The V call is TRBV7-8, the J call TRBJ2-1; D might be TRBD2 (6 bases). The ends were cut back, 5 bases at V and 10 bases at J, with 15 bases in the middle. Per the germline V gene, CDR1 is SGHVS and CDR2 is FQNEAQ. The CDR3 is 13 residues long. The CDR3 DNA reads TGTGCCAGCAGCACAACGGGGACTGACGAGCAGTTCTTC. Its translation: CASSTTGTDEQFF.

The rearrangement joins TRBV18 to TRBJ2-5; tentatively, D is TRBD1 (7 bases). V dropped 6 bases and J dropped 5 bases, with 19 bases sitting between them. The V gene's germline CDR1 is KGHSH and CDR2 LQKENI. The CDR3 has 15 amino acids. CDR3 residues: CASSPIRSGGETQYF. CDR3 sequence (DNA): TGTGCCAGCTCGCCAATTCGGTCAGGGGGGGAGACCCAGTACTTC.

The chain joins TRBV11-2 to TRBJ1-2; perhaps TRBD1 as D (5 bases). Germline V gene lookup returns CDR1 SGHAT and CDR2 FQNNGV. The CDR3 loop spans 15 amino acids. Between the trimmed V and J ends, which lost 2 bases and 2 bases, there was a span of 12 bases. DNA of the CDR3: TGTGCCAGCAGCTTACTTCAGGGATACAACTATGGCTACACCTTC. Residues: CASSLLQGYNYGYTF.

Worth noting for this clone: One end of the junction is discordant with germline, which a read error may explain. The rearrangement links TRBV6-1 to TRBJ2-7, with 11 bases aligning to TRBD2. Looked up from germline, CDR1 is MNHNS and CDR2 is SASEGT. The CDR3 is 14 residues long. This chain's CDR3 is CASSDSGRAPIGHF. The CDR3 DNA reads TGTGCCAGCAGCGATAGCGGGAGGGCCCCTATCGGGCACTTC.